This T cell receptor (beta chain) appears in the sequencing data of a study of a mutant IDH1 vaccine in newly diagnosed glioma. Method: immunoSEQ multiplex PCR; TCRdb's copy keeps in-frame clones and lacks some. The sample records about 66,000 clones, 65% to 90% being singletons. As for time point: baseline, week 1 (first vaccination visit). The treatment: pre-vaccination baseline after standard-of-care therapy. Donor diagnoses consisted of new WHO grade 3 or 4 IDH1-mutant, ATRX-lost astrocytomas. CDR3 length: 14 residues. The V segment lost 6 bases and the J segment 9 bases; nucleotides outside the gene matches: 8. Looked up from germline, CDR1 is MNHEY and CDR2 is SVGAGI.

Source: PBMCs, taken from a glioma patient treated with radiotherapy, temozolomide or both. This TCR was recovered from a young man with glioma. The chain recombines TRBV6-5 with TRBJ1-6; 7 bases are a match to TRBD1. As DNA, the CDR3 is TGTGCCAGCAGAACAACAGGGGTGAGTTCACCCCTCCACTTT. It codes for CASRTTGVSSPLHF.